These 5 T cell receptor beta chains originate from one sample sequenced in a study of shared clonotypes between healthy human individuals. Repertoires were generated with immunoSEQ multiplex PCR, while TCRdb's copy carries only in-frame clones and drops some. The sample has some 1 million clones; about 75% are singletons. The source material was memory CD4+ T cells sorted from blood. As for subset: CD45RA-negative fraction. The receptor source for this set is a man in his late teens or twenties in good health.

CDR3 loop: CASSTDQAGRQYF. The CDR3 nucleotides read TGTGCCAGCAGCACGGACCAAGCTGGTAGGCAGTACTTC. The chain couples TRBV7-8 to TRBJ2-7; no reliable D call. Per germline, CDR1 SGHVS and CDR2 FQNEAQ. V lost 5 bases, J lost 9 bases, and 17 bases lay in between. The CDR3 loop spans 13 amino acids.

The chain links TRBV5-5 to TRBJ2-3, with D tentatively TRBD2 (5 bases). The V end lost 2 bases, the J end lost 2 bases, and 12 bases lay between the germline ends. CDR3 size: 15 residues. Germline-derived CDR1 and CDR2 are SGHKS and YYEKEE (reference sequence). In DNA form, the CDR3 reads TGTGCCAGCAGCTTACTAAGCGGAACCACAGATACGCAGTATTTT. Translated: CASSLLSGTTDTQYF.

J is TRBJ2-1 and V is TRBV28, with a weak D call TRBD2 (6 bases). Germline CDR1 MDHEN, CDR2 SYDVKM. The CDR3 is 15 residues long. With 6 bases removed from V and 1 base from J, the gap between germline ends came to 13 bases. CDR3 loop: CASSRRVPSYNEQFF. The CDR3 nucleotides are TGTGCCAGCAGCCGGAGGGTACCATCCTACAATGAGCAGTTCTTC.

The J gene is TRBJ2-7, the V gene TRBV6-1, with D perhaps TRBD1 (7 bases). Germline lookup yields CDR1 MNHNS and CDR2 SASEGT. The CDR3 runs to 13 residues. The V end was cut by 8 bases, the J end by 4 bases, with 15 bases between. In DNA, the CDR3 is TGTGCCAGCCGAAAGACAGGGACTTACGAGCAGTACTTC. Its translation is CASRKTGTYEQYF.

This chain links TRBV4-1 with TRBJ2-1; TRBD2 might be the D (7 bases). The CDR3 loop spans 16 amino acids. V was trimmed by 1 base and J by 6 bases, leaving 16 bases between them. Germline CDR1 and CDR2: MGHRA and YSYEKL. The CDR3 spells CASSQGEGVAFNEQFF. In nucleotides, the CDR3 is TGCGCCAGCAGCCAAGGGGAGGGGGTCGCCTTCAATGAGCAGTTCTTC.